A selection of T cell receptor beta chains follows, all from one sample in a study of cytomegalovirus exposure and HLA in healthy donors. Profiling relied on immunoSEQ multiplex PCR, and the TCRdb table lists in-frame clones only, not all of them. The table includes around 200,000 clones, roughly 79% detected once. Sequencing was done on a sample of PBMCs. These receptors came from a woman aged 18-29 years in good health and CMV-seronegative. Each CDR3 is given with its conserved first and last residue. Fields, in order: V gene, clone size, D gene, J gene, CDR3 length, CDR3 DNA, CDR3 protein. A D gene is named only where the DNA matches it firmly. Size tells how often a clone was seen (once, few, many) or the class of an expanded clone, and some rows leave it out.

>TRBV11-2|once|TRBD2|TRBJ2-7|15
TGTGCCAGCAGCCCCCGACTAGCGGGGAAGTACGAGCAGTACTTC
CASSPRLAGKYEQYF
>TRBV11-2|.|TRBD2|TRBJ2-3|17
TGTGCCAGCAGCTTAGACCGCCTAGCGGGGGGGCCGGATACGCAGTATTTT
CASSLDRLAGGPDTQYF
>TRBV4-1|.|.|TRBJ2-7|15
TGCGCCAGCAGCCAGATAGCAACAAGCTCCTACGAGCAGTACTTC
CASSQIATSSYEQYF
>TRBV28|.|TRBD2|TRBJ2-7|13
TGTGCCAGCAGAGCGACTAGCACCTACGAGCAGTACTTC
CASRATSTYEQYF
>TRBV10-3|.|TRBD1|TRBJ1-5|14
TGTGCCATCAGTGGGGGGACAGGGAATCAGCCCCAGCATTTT
CAISGGTGNQPQHF
>TRBV28|.|.|TRBJ2-1|14
TGTGCCAGCTCCATAGGGGTCTCCTACAATGAGCAGTTCTTC
CASSIGVSYNEQFF
>TRBV7-3|once|.|TRBJ1-1|13
TGTGCCAGCAGTCCCAGGTTGAACACTGAAGCTTTCTTT
CASSPRLNTEAFF
>TRBV13|.|.|TRBJ2-7|13
TGTGCCAGCAGCTTAGGCCGACAGCTCGAGCAGTACTTC
CASSLGRQLEQYF
>TRBV21-1|once|.|TRBJ1-2|15
TGTGCCAGCAGCAAAACATTCGGACAAGGCTATGGCTACACCTTC
CASSKTFGQGYGYTF
>TRBV30|.|.|TRBJ2-3|15
TGTGCCTGGAGTGTTCGGGTCAGGGGCACAGATACGCAGTATTTT
CAWSVRVRGTDTQYF
>TRBV15|once|TRBD1|TRBJ2-2|16
TGTGCCACCAGCAGTATTCAGGGGGCAATAACCGGGGAGCTGTTTTTT
CATSSIQGAITGELFF
>TRBV29-1|.|TRBD1|TRBJ2-7|13
TGCAGCGTAAAACAGGGGGCTCCCTACGAGCAGTACTTC
CSVKQGAPYEQYF
>TRBV9|.|.|TRBJ1-5|14
TGTGCCAGCAGCTCAGGGGCCGCTGGGCAGCCCCAGCATTTT
CASSSGAAGQPQHF
>TRBV25-1|few|TRBD1|TRBJ1-4|14
TGTGCCAGCTTACGACAGGGGGCTAACGAAAAACTGTTTTTT
CASLRQGANEKLFF
>TRBV7-9|.|.|TRBJ2-1|19
TGTGCCAGCAGCCCGGGGGTTCTCGGGTTCTTGAGCTCCTACAATGAGCAGTTCTTC
CASSPGVLGFLSSYNEQFF
>TRBV10-1|.|TRBD1|TRBJ1-1|13
TGCGCCAGCCAACAGGGGGGGAACACTGAAGCTTTCTTT
CASQQGGNTEAFF
>TRBV19|.|TRBD1|TRBJ1-5|14
TGTGCCACATCGGGACAGTTTTACAATCAGCCCCAGCATTTT
CATSGQFYNQPQHF
>TRBV6-5|.|TRBD1|TRBJ1-1|15
TGTGCCAGCAGTTACACAGGGACAGGGGGCACTGAAGCTTTCTTT
CASSYTGTGGTEAFF
>TRBV5-1|.|TRBD2|TRBJ2-3|17
TGCGCCAGCAGCTTAGTAGCGGGGCTTGGTGGAACAGATACGCAGTATTTT
CASSLVAGLGGTDTQYF
>TRBV9|.|TRBD1|TRBJ2-5|18
TGTGCCAGCAGCCCAAAAGTCCGGGACAGCTTCCGTGGGGAGACCCAGTACTTC
CASSPKVRDSFRGETQYF